The sequence of this T cell receptor (beta chain) was determined in a study of breast tumors, draining lymph nodes, adjacent tissues. The study, taken as a whole, reports: Compared with lymph nodes, tumors were less diverse; compared with nontumor tissue, more. Findings are consistent with lymph node origin and intratumoral expansion of most tumor T cells.

Samples came from axillary lymph nodes draining the breast cancer. One entry per CDR3 protein, called by TCRdb with MiXCR from the multiplex PCR reads. The sample includes around 140,000 distinct CDR3 sequences, approximately 20% seen only once; the top ten take about 2.6%. Looked up from germline, CDR1 is MDHEN and CDR2 is SYDVKM. This CDR3 has 13 residues. A note on this clonotype: As yet, its antigen is unknown. It may be a read error: a sequence one base away is much more abundant.

The clonotype comes from a female donor with breast cancer. Some clones in this sample may be carry-over from other donors' samples. The V call is TRBV28, the J call TRBJ2-7, with D tentatively TRBD1 (6 bases). Input material: axillary lymph node tissue. The CDR3, as DNA: TGTGCCAGCGGCCGACAGGAAACCTACGAGCGGTACTTC. Translation: CASGRQETYERYF.